The next 23 T cell receptor beta chains were all read from a single sample in a study of cytomegalovirus exposure and HLA in healthy donors. In the PCR, 60 Vbeta and 13 Jbeta primers were used. Assay: immunoSEQ multiplex PCR; the TCRdb copy retains only in-frame clones and omits some. The repertoire has 150,000 or so clones, over 60% of them found once; the top ten carry 4%. Sequencing was done on a sample of PBMCs. These receptors all come from a middle-aged woman in good health and CMV-seronegative.

For the CDR3, the DNA is TGTGCCAGTACCTTGTCCCCCTATGGCTACACCTTC. Residues: CASTLSPYGYTF. The chain recombines TRBV19 with TRBJ1-2; D is unresolved. Germline CDR1 LNHDA, CDR2 SQIVND (reference sequence). The V end was cut by 7 bases, the J end by 4 bases, with 10 bases between. The CDR3 sequence is 12 residues long. The whole variable domain, remainder taken from reference TRBV19 and TRBJ1-2, is DGGITQSPKYLFRKEGQNVTLSCEQNLNHDAMYWYRQDPGQGLRLIYYSQIVNDFQKGDIAEGYSVSREKKESFPLTVTSAQKNPTAFYLCASTLSPYGYTFGSGTRLTVV.

The gene calls are TRBV29-1 and TRBJ2-1; 8 bases match TRBD1. CDR1 is SQVTM and CDR2 is ANQGSEA in the germline V gene. The trim removed 7 bases at V and 4 bases at J, leaving 15 bases unmatched. CDR3 length equals 16 residues. CDR3 DNA: TGCAGCGCCAGAGGCCAGGGGGCTAATTTTTACAATGAGCAGTTCTTC. This codes for CSARGQGANFYNEQFF.

This clone was detected only a few times. The rearrangement uses TRBV7-6 and TRBJ2-4, with D maybe TRBD2 (6 bases). From germline, CDR1 is SGHVS and CDR2 FNYEAQ. V gave up 1 base and J gave up 1 base, with 8 bases separating them. This CDR3 is 15 amino acids long. In DNA form, the CDR3 reads TGTGCCAGCAGCTTAGAGGGGAGGGCCAAAAACATTCAGTACTTC. Its translation: CASSLEGRAKNIQYF. The whole variable domain, remainder taken from reference TRBV7-6 and TRBJ2-4, is GAGVSQSPRYKVTKRGQDVALRCDPISGHVSLYWYRQALGQGPEFLTYFNYEAQQDKSGLPNDRFSAERPEGSISTLTIQRTEQRDSAMYRCASSLEGRAKNIQYFGAGTRLSVL.

The chain couples TRBV30 to TRBJ1-5; D is unclear. The CDR3 runs to 15 residues. Germline assignment: CDR1 GTSNPN and CDR2 SVGIG (reference sequence). The germline V and J ends were trimmed by 0 bases and 1 base, with 10 bases remaining between them. CDR3 region: CAWSVQPGSNQPQHF. CDR3 DNA: TGTGCCTGGAGTGTACAACCGGGAAGCAATCAGCCCCAGCATTTT.

V usage is TRBV9 and J usage is TRBJ2-2; TRBD1 is a possible D gene (5 bases). Trimming removed 0 bases at V and 5 bases at J, with 11 bases between. CDR1 is SGDLS, CDR2 YYNGEE, per germline. CDR3 length: 15 residues. The CDR3 region has the DNA TGTGCCAGCAGCGTAGCCGGCAGGGTTACCGGGGAGCTGTTTTTT. This sequence encodes CASSVAGRVTGELFF.

This clone showed up just once. The J gene is TRBJ1-2, the V gene TRBV29-1; the D gene is possibly TRBD1 (5 bases). CDR1 and CDR2 (germline): SQVTM, ANQGSEA. This CDR3 comprises 12 residues. Between the trimmed V and J ends, which lost 7 bases and 8 bases, there was a span of 17 bases. Here the CDR3 reads CSGVGQGDGYTF. CDR3 in DNA: TGCAGCGGCGTGGGGCAGGGTGACGGCTACACCTTC.

The chain is built from TRBV7-2 and TRBJ1-2, with TRBD1 as a possible D gene (5 bases). The V and J ends lost 2 bases and 5 bases respectively, with 9 bases between them. Germline V gene sequence: CDR1 SGHTA, CDR2 FQGNSA. The CDR3 loop spans 13 amino acids. The CDR3 nucleotides read TGTGCCAGCAGCTTAAGACAGACGTATGGCTACACCTTC. Translated, it gives CASSLRQTYGYTF.

This clone has a handful of counts. This chain links TRBV10-3 with TRBJ2-7; the match to TRBD2 covers 11 bases. Germline V gives CDR1 ENHRY, CDR2 SYGVKD. This CDR3 has 13 amino acids. V lost 11 bases, J lost 6 bases, and 9 bases stayed unmatched. CDR3 nucleotide sequence: TGTGCCGTCCAGACTAGCGGGGTAGGCGAGCAGTACTTC. Translation gives CAVQTSGVGEQYF.

The chain uses TRBV25-1 and TRBJ2-2; a possible D gene is TRBD1 (6 bases). The germline gives CDR1 MGHDK, CDR2 SYGVNS. Trimming cost V 8 bases and J 1 base, with 8 bases left between them. The length of the CDR3 is 13 residues. The CDR3 here is CASLQGNTGELFF. CDR3 nucleotide sequence: TGTGCCAGCTTACAGGGGAACACCGGGGAGCTGTTTTTT.

The J gene is TRBJ1-2, the V gene TRBV28; 7 bases are shared with TRBD1. The CDR3 is 17 residues long. Germline CDR1 and CDR2: MDHEN and SYDVKM. J gave up 1 base and V 10 bases, and 18 bases lay outside the gene matches. The CDR3 sequence is CAILRQGGDGDNYGYTF. For the CDR3, the DNA is TGTGCCATTCTAAGACAGGGTGGAGATGGGGATAACTATGGCTACACCTTC.

The chain uses TRBV29-1 and TRBJ2-7, with D possibly matching TRBD2 (5 bases). This CDR3 region has 12 residues. The germline V and J ends were trimmed by 0 bases and 2 bases, with 5 bases remaining between them. Germline CDR1 SQVTM, CDR2 ANQGSEA. The CDR3, as DNA: TGCAGCGTTGAAGACGGGACCTACGAGCAGTACTTC. It yields the protein CSVEDGTYEQYF.

The count of this clone is one. This chain connects TRBV5-1 to TRBJ2-2; TRBD1 matches 9 bases. This CDR3 has 14 residues. Germline-derived CDR1 and CDR2 are SGHRS and YFSETQ. V gave up 7 bases and J gave up 4 bases; unmatched junction bases: 5. The CDR3 bases are TGCGCCAGCGGGGACAGGGTTGGCACCGGGGAGCTGTTTTTT. Encoded protein: CASGDRVGTGELFF.

J is TRBJ1-4 and V is TRBV7-9; TRBD1 aligns across 7 bases. V was pared by 6 bases and J by 1 base, with 11 bases of the junction left unmatched. Germline CDR1 reads SEHNR; CDR2 reads FQNEAQ (reference sequence). The CDR3 contains 17 residues. For the CDR3, the DNA is TGTGCCAGCAGTTTCACGAGGGGGCGCTTAACTAATGAAAAACTGTTTTTT. Amino acid sequence: CASSFTRGRLTNEKLFF.

The table lists this clone with a few counts. This sequence joins TRBV6-1 and TRBJ1-5; no firm D call. The CDR3 consists of 12 residues. Germline lookup yields CDR1 MNHNS and CDR2 SASEGT. With 0 bases removed from V and 9 bases from J, the gap between germline ends came to 6 bases. The CDR3 here is CASSEASGPQHF. CDR3 nucleotides: TGTGCCAGCAGTGAAGCTTCGGGGCCCCAGCATTTT.

This clone was detected only once. V gene TRBV28 combines with J gene TRBJ1-1; D call uncertain. Trimming stripped 3 bases from V and 1 base from J, with 6 bases between. The germline V gene has CDR1 MDHEN and CDR2 SYDVKM. The CDR3 consists of 13 residues. As DNA, the CDR3 is TGTGCCAGCAGTTTCGGCGGGAACACTGAAGCTTTCTTT. Translating it yields CASSFGGNTEAFF.

The chain couples TRBV4-1 to TRBJ2-5, with D maybe TRBD2 (6 bases). The CDR3 covers 17 residues. The V end was cut by 1 base, the J end by 3 bases, with 18 bases between. Germline V gene sequence: CDR1 MGHRA, CDR2 YSYEKL. The CDR3, as DNA: TGCGCCAGCAGCCAAGGAGTTCTGGTGGCTAGCGAAGAGACCCAGTACTTC. Its protein is CASSQGVLVASEETQYF.

The chain joins TRBV7-9 to TRBJ2-5; 7 nucleotides match TRBD1. CDR1 and CDR2 (germline): SEHNR, FQNEAQ (reference sequence). Trimming cost V 5 bases and J 5 bases; bases outside gene matches: 5. The CDR3 covers 13 residues. The CDR3 DNA reads as TGTGCCAGCAGCCAAGGGGGCAGGGAGACCCAGTACTTC. It yields the protein CASSQGGRETQYF.

The chain links TRBV6-6 to TRBJ2-5, with a weak D call TRBD2 (6 bases). V was cut by 5 bases and J by 1 base, with 17 bases left in between. Germline V gene lookup returns CDR1 MNHNY and CDR2 SVGAGI (reference sequence). The length of the CDR3 is 16 residues. CDR3 protein: CASSHLRRGVQETQYF. The CDR3 DNA reads as TGTGCCAGCAGTCATCTTAGGCGCGGGGTCCAAGAGACCCAGTACTTC.

The rearrangement joins TRBV19 to TRBJ1-2, with D uncertain. The CDR3 is 15 residues long. V lost 4 bases, J lost 8 bases, and 20 bases lay in between. CDR1 and CDR2 (germline): LNHDA, SQIVND (reference sequence). The CDR3 DNA sequence: TGTGCCAGTAGTAGTGGCGAAGGGAGCACAAGGGGCTACACCTTC. This encodes CASSSGEGSTRGYTF.

This clone appeared once. This rearrangement joins TRBV11-2 to TRBJ2-1, with D possibly being TRBD2 (5 bases). With 1 base removed from V and 9 bases from J, the gap between germline ends came to 7 bases. The CDR3 is made up of 12 amino acids. Germline CDR1 and CDR2: SGHAT and FQNNGV. Here the CDR3 DNA reads TGTGCCAGCAGCTTAGGTGGGAGTGAGCAGTTCTTC. As protein: CASSLGGSEQFF.

This rearrangement joins TRBV5-4 to TRBJ1-6; 7 nucleotides align to TRBD1. The CDR3 runs 15 residues. Germline values: CDR1 SGHNT, CDR2 YYREEE (reference sequence). The V segment lost 5 bases and the J segment 2 bases; nucleotides outside the gene matches: 4. Here the CDR3 reads CASSFGTAYNSPLHF. In nucleotides, the CDR3 is TGTGCCAGCAGTTTTGGGACAGCCTATAATTCACCCCTCCACTTT.

The chain joins TRBV5-1 to TRBJ2-7; a weak D match, TRBD1 (6 bases). This CDR3 contains 14 residues. Per germline, CDR1 SGHRS and CDR2 YFSETQ. V was trimmed by 6 bases and J by 4 bases, leaving 17 bases between them. The CDR3 sequence: CASKRDMDPYEQYF. The CDR3 nucleotides are TGCGCCAGCAAGAGGGACATGGACCCTTACGAGCAGTACTTC.

V usage is TRBV11-3 and J usage is TRBJ1-1; D unclear. Trimming cost V 4 bases and J 5 bases, with 20 bases left between them. Per germline, CDR1 SGHNT and CDR2 YENEEA. The CDR3 totals 16 residues. CDR3 sequence: CASSSRSSPGGTEAFF. The CDR3 DNA is TGTGCCAGCAGCTCCCGATCCTCTCCGGGAGGGACTGAAGCTTTCTTT.